Included here is one T cell receptor (beta chain) sequence, with context. Its antigen is unknown. This CDR3 contains 14 residues. Trimming took off 6 bases at V and 4 bases at J, with 15 bases between the two ends. CDR1 and CDR2 (germline): DFQATT, SNEGSKA (reference sequence). The data belong to a study of spatial heterogeneity in lung cancer. Broader study findings: At tumor resection, ubiquitous expanded TCRs were detected in blood more often than later.

TCRdb redid the calling of the 5' RACE reads with MiXCR, one entry per CDR3 protein. The data hold roughly 99,000 distinct CDR3 sequences, with roughly 19% observed a single time. Indicated time point: blood at routine non-recurrence follow-up after resection. In each case, whole RNA from tumor, nontumor lung or frozen PBMC was sequenced unsorted. The chain uses TRBV20-1 and TRBJ1-4; D uncertain. This TCR derives from a male donor with early-stage non-small cell lung cancer. This specimen consisted of PBMCs, obtained at follow-up. The CDR3 nucleotides are TGCAGTGCAAAACCGGACGGACTTAATGAAAAACTGTTTTTT. It specifies CSAKPDGLNEKLFF.